These T cell receptor beta chains were read from a single sample in a study of CD8 T cells in ankylosing spondylitis. Each CDR3 protein gets one entry after TCRdb re-called the 5' RACE reads with MiXCR. The sample holds almost 400,000 distinct CDR3 sequences, 20% to 25% seen once. The sample was blood, either unsorted or a sorted T cell fraction (not recorded which). All receptors derive from a male donor with ankylosing spondylitis. Both conserved end residues are part of each CDR3. A D gene is named only where the DNA matches it firmly. Clone size appears in some rows only: once, few, many, or a class for an expanded clone.

>TRBV18|TRBD1|.|TRBJ2-1
CASSPRDRTSYNEQFF
TGTGCCAGCTCACCGAGGGACAGGACTTCCTACAATGAGCAGTTCTTC
>TRBV25-1|TRBD2|.|TRBJ2-3
CASSESRTSGTTDTQYF
TGTGCCAGCAGTGAATCGCGGACTAGCGGGACCACAGATACGCAGTATTTT
>TRBV4-2|.|.|TRBJ2-1
CASSQDIGEADNEQFF
TGTGCCAGCAGCCAAGATATAGGGGAAGCGGACAATGAGCAGTTCTTC
>TRBV18|.|many|TRBJ2-1
CASSPRADSYNEQFF
TGTGCCAGTTCACCACGGGCGGACTCCTACAATGAGCAGTTCTTC
>TRBV5-1|TRBD1|many|TRBJ2-7
CASSRDSVYEQYF
TGCGCCAGCAGCCGGGACAGCGTCTACGAGCAGTACTTC
>TRBV7-9|.|.|TRBJ2-1
CASRTLSGNPGDEQFF
TGTGCCAGCAGGACCCTGTCCGGGAACCCAGGCGATGAGCAGTTCTTC
>TRBV18|TRBD2|.|TRBJ2-3
CASSPGTSGSHTQYF
TGTGCCAGCTCACCCGGGACTAGCGGGAGTCATACGCAGTATTTT
>TRBV5-1|.|.|TRBJ1-2
CASSFRGQGYGYTF
TGCGCCAGCAGCTTCCGGGGGCAAGGCTATGGCTACACCTTC
>TRBV15|.|.|TRBJ2-3
CATSSRTDTQYF
TGTGCCACCAGCAGTCGCACAGATACGCAGTATTTT
>TRBV4-3|.|few|TRBJ2-3
CASRLGRKRSSILDTDTQYF
TGCGCCAGCCGGCTTGGTCGGAAGCGGAGCTCGATTTTGGACACAGATACGCAGTATTTT
>TRBV28|.|.|TRBJ2-1
CASSTPGFLNEQFF
TGTGCCAGCAGTACACCAGGGTTCCTCAATGAGCAGTTCTTC
>TRBV7-2|.|.|TRBJ2-3
CASSLSQKDTQYF
TGTGCCAGCAGCTTAAGTCAGAAAGATACGCAGTATTTT
>TRBV7-3|TRBD1|once|TRBJ1-2
CASSPKTGVDGYTF
TGTGCCAGCAGCCCCAAGACAGGGGTTGATGGCTACACCTTC
>TRBV5-8|TRBD1|.|TRBJ2-3
CASSLEGQGAHDTQYF
TGTGCCAGCAGCTTGGAAGGACAGGGGGCGCACGATACGCAGTATTTT
>TRBV28|.|once|TRBJ2-3
CASSPTSLATDTQYF
TGTGCCAGCAGTCCCACTAGCTTGGCCACAGATACGCAGTATTTT
>TRBV3-1|TRBD1|many|TRBJ2-7
CASSRTGPSYEQYF
TGTGCCAGCAGCCGGACAGGGCCTTCCTACGAGCAGTACTTC
>TRBV24-1|.|.|TRBJ1-2
CATKGRLRTNYGYTF
TGTGCCACCAAGGGCCGACTGAGGACTAACTATGGCTACACCTTC
>TRBV5-8|.|.|TRBJ2-1
CASSLASQTFNEQFF
TGTGCCAGCAGCTTGGCGTCTCAGACCTTCAATGAGCAGTTCTTC
>TRBV28|.|once|TRBJ1-2
CASSLEIRVTGGYTF
TGTGCCAGCAGTCTAGAAATCAGGGTTACAGGTGGCTACACCTTC
>TRBV4-3|.|.|TRBJ2-2
CASSQSWERATGELFF
TGCGCCAGCAGCCAATCGTGGGAGCGGGCCACCGGGGAGCTGTTTTTT
>TRBV4-2|TRBD1|few|TRBJ2-7
CASSQVGQAAYEQYF
TGTGCCAGCAGCCAAGTGGGACAGGCAGCCTACGAGCAGTACTTC
>TRBV29-1|.|many|TRBJ2-1
CSFDRSSYNEQFF
TGCAGCTTCGACAGGAGCTCCTACAATGAGCAGTTCTTC
>TRBV28|.|.|TRBJ2-1
CASSSGGGTPYNEQFF
TGTGCCAGCAGTTCGGGTGGGGGGACACCTTACAATGAGCAGTTCTTC
>TRBV18|.|few|TRBJ1-6
CASSPRVENYVSPLHF
TGTGCCAGCTCACCACGCGTAGAGAATTACGTATCACCCCTCCACTTT
>TRBV7-2|.|few|TRBJ1-1
CASSLTYTEAFF
TGTGCCAGCAGCTTAACGTACACTGAAGCTTTCTTT
>TRBV30|.|.|TRBJ2-3
CAWSGGSHTDTQYF
TGTGCCTGGAGTGGGGGCAGTCACACAGATACGCAGTATTTT
>TRBV19|TRBD2|few|TRBJ2-5
CASSIDLETSAETQYF
TGTGCCAGTAGTATAGATCTCGAGACTAGCGCAGAGACCCAGTACTTC
>TRBV30|.|.|TRBJ1-1
CAWDGRAEAFF
TGTGCCTGGGATGGGAGGGCTGAAGCTTTCTTT
>TRBV9|TRBD2|.|TRBJ2-1
CASSVHLGLAYEQFF
TGTGCCAGCAGCGTACACTTGGGACTAGCCTATGAGCAGTTCTTC
>TRBV12-3/TRBV12-4|.|.|TRBJ2-5
CASSSRGVETQYF
TGTGCCAGCAGTTCCAGGGGGGTAGAGACCCAGTACTTC
>TRBV28|TRBD1|.|TRBJ2-2
CASSPGGRGAGELFF
TGTGCCAGCTCCCCAGGGGGCAGGGGAGCCGGGGAGCTGTTTTTT
>TRBV28|.|.|TRBJ1-2
CASSLSTGIGKGYGYTF
TGTGCCAGCAGTTTATCTACAGGGATCGGAAAGGGCTATGGCTACACCTTC
>TRBV28|.|few|TRBJ2-2
CASSFPGTGELFF
TGTGCCAGCAGTTTCCCGGGGACCGGGGAGCTGTTTTTT
>TRBV7-3|.|few|TRBJ2-1
CASSLNIYNEQFF
TGTGCCAGCAGCTTAAACATCTACAATGAGCAGTTCTTC
>TRBV7-9|.|.|TRBJ1-5
CASSLGVRSNQPQHF
TGTGCCAGCAGCTTAGGAGTCAGGTCGAATCAGCCCCAGCATTTT
>TRBV28|TRBD1|.|TRBJ2-2
CASSETGGANTGELFF
TGTGCCAGCAGTGAAACAGGGGGCGCGAACACCGGGGAGCTGTTTTTT
>TRBV6-1|.|few|TRBJ2-7
CASSEGQVVYEQYF
TGTGCCAGCAGTGAAGGACAGGTAGTGTACGAGCAGTACTTC
>TRBV5-1|.|.|TRBJ2-5
CASSLGTVYQETQYF
TGCGCCAGCAGCTTGGGGACAGTGTACCAAGAGACCCAGTACTTC
>TRBV7-9|.|few|TRBJ2-3
CASSRRDIGTDTQYF
TGTGCCAGCAGCCGCCGAGACATAGGTACAGATACGCAGTATTTT
>TRBV7-9|TRBD1|few|TRBJ2-2
CASRPGTGESGELFF
TGTGCCAGCAGGCCCGGGACAGGGGAATCCGGGGAGCTGTTTTTT
>TRBV12-5|TRBD2|.|TRBJ2-3
CASGLLAGLAGITDTQYF
TGTGCTAGTGGTTTGCTTGCGGGACTAGCGGGAATCACAGATACGCAGTATTTT
>TRBV5-1|.|many|TRBJ2-7
CASSWNHLYEQYF
TGCGCCAGCAGCTGGAACCACCTCTACGAGCAGTACTTC
>TRBV7-3|TRBD2|few|TRBJ2-1
CASSFSLAGGNEQFF
TGTGCCAGCAGCTTTTCCCTAGCGGGAGGCAATGAGCAGTTCTTC
>TRBV21-1|.|few|TRBJ2-7
CASSDRGYIYEQYF
TGTGCCAGCAGCGACAGGGGGTATATCTACGAGCAGTACTTC
>TRBV27|TRBD1|.|TRBJ1-2
CASSFMAGGVNGYTF
TGTGCCAGCAGTTTTATGGCAGGGGGCGTGAATGGCTACACCTTC
>TRBV3-1|.|.|TRBJ1-2
CASSQQGVSPYGYTF
TGTGCCAGCAGCCAACAGGGCGTTTCTCCTTATGGCTACACCTTC
>TRBV4-3|TRBD1|.|TRBJ2-2
CASSHATGSATGELFF
TGCGCCAGCAGCCACGCGACAGGGTCCGCCACCGGGGAGCTGTTTTTT
>TRBV20-1|.|.|TRBJ2-1
CSARSDNEQFF
TGCAGTGCTAGATCGGACAATGAGCAGTTCTTC
>TRBV28|.|few|TRBJ1-1
CASSLRYTEAFF
TGTGCCAGCAGTTTGAGGTACACTGAAGCTTTCTTT
>TRBV12-3/TRBV12-4|TRBD2|few|TRBJ2-1
CASSRGGRDNEQFF
TGTGCCAGCAGCCGGGGCGGGAGGGACAATGAGCAGTTCTTC
>TRBV20-1|TRBD2|few|TRBJ2-1
CSARKASGRFPHNEQFF
TGCAGTGCTAGAAAGGCTAGCGGGAGGTTCCCGCACAATGAGCAGTTCTTC
>TRBV2|TRBD1|.|TRBJ2-1
CASNQPGQGGNEQFF
TGTGCCAGCAACCAACCGGGACAGGGTGGCAATGAGCAGTTCTTC
>TRBV5-1|TRBD1|.|TRBJ1-1
CASSIRQGGTEAFF
TGCGCCAGCAGCATTCGACAGGGTGGTACTGAAGCTTTCTTT
>TRBV6-2/TRBV6-3|.|.|TRBJ2-7
CASSSLGISFYEQYF
TGTGCCAGCAGTTCCCTCGGGATTTCCTTTTACGAGCAGTACTTC
>TRBV6-1|TRBD2|.|TRBJ2-3
CATKLAGALDTQYF
TGTGCCACCAAACTAGCGGGAGCTTTGGATACGCAGTATTTT
>TRBV6-1|.|.|TRBJ1-6
CASRQKLVRNSPLHF
TGTGCCAGCAGGCAAAAACTGGTCCGTAATTCACCCCTCCACTTT
>TRBV29-1|TRBD2|many|TRBJ2-1
CSLGGTSGQGEQFF
TGCAGCCTTGGGGGGACTAGCGGACAAGGGGAGCAGTTCTTC